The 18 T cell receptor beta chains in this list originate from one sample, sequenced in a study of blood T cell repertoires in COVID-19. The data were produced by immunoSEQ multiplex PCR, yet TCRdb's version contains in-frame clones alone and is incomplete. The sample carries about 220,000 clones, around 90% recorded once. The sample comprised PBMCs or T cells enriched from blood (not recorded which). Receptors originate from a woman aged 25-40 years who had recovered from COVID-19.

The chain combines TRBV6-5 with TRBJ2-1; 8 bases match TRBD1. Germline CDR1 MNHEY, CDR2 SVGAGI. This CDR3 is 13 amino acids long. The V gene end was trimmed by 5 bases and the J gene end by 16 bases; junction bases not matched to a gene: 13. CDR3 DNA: TGTGCCAGCAGTCCCTTCGGGGACAGGCCTGTTTTCTTC. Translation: CASSPFGDRPVFF.

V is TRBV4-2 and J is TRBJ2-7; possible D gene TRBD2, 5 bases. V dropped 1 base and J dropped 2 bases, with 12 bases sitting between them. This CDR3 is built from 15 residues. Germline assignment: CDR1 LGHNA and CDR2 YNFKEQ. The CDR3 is CASSQVLASPYEQYF. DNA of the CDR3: TGTGCCAGCAGCCAAGTGCTAGCCTCGCCCTACGAGCAGTACTTC.

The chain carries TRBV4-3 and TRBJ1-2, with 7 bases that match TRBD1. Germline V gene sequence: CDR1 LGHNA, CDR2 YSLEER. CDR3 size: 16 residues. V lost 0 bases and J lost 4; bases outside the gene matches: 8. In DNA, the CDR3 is TGCGCCAGCAGCCAAGATGGGGCAGGGGGTGGCTATGGCTACACCTTC. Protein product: CASSQDGAGGGYGYTF.

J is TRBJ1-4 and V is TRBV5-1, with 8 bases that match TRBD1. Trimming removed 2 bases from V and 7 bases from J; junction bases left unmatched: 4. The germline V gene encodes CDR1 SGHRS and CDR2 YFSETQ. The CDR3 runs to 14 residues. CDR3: CASSLQGESEKLFF. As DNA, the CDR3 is TGCGCCAGCAGCTTACAGGGGGAGAGTGAAAAACTGTTTTTT. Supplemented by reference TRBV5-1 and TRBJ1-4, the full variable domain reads KAGVTQTPRYLIKTRGQQVTLSCSPISGHRSVSWYQQTPGQGLQFLFEYFSETQRNKGNFPGRFSGRQFSNSRSEMNVSTLELGDSALYLCASSLQGESEKLFFGSGTQLSVL.

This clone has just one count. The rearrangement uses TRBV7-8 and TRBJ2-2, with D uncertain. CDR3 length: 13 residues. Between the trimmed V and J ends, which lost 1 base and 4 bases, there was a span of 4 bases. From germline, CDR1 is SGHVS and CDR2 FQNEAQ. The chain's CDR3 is CASSLGITGELFF. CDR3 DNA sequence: TGTGCCAGCAGCTTAGGTATCACCGGGGAGCTGTTTTTT. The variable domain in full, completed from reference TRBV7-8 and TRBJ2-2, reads GAGVSQSPRYKVAKRGQDVALRCDPISGHVSLFWYQQALGQGPEFLTYFQNEAQLDKSGLPSDRFFAERPEGSVSTLKIQRTQQEDSAVYLCASSLGITGELFFGEGSRLTVL.

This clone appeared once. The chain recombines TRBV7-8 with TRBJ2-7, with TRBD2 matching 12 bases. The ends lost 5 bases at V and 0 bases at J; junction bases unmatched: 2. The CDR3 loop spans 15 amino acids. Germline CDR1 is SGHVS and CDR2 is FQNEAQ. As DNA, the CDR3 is TGTGCCAGCAGCCGGACTAGCGGGGCCTCCTACGAGCAGTACTTC. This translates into CASSRTSGASYEQYF.

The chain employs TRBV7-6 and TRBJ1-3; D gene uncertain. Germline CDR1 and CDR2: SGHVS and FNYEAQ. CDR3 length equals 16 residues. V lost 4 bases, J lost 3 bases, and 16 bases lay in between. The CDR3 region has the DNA TGTGCCAGCAGCTCCCTTTCTGCGGGTAATGGAAACACCATATATTTT. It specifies CASSSLSAGNGNTIYF.

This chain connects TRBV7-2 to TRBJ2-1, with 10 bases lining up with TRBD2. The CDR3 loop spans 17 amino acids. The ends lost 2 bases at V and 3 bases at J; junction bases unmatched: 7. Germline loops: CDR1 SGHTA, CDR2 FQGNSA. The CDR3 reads CASSLNSGGSFYNEQFF. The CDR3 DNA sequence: TGTGCCAGCAGCTTAAATAGCGGGGGGTCCTTCTACAATGAGCAGTTCTTC.

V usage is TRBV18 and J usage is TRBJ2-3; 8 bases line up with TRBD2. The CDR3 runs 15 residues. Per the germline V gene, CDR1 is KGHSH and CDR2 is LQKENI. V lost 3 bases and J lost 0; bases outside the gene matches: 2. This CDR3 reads CASSPRGDSTDTQYF. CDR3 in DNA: TGTGCCAGCTCACCGCGGGGGGATAGCACAGATACGCAGTATTTT.

This chain's CDR3 is CASSYPVEGELFF. CDR3 coding DNA: TGTGCCAGCAGTTACCCGGTTGAGGGGGAGCTGTTTTTT. The rearrangement joins TRBV6-2 or TRBV6-3 to TRBJ2-2; D is undetermined. Germline values: CDR1 MNHEY, CDR2 SVGEGT. Trimming stripped 2 bases from V and 8 bases from J, with 9 bases between. The CDR3 covers 13 residues.

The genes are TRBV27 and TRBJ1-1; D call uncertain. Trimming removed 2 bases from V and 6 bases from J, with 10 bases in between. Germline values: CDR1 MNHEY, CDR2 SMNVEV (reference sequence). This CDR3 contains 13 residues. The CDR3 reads CASSLIGRAEAFF. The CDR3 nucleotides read TGTGCCAGCAGTTTAATAGGGAGGGCTGAAGCTTTCTTT.

The CDR3 nucleotides read TGTGCCAGCAGCCAGGGAGGGTATGATACGCAGTATTTT. Residues: CASSQGGYDTQYF. V and J are TRBV14 and TRBJ2-3; TRBD2 matches at 7 bases. CDR1 and CDR2 from the germline V gene are SGHDN and FVKESK. Unmatched junction bases numbered 3, after V lost 3 bases and J lost 6 bases. The CDR3 is 13 amino acids.

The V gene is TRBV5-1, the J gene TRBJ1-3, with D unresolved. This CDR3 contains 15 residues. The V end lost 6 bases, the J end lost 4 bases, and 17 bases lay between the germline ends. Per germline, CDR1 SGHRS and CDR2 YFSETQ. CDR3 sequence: CASKISGGTGNTIYF. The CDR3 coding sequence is TGCGCCAGCAAGATCTCCGGAGGTACCGGAAACACCATATATTTT.

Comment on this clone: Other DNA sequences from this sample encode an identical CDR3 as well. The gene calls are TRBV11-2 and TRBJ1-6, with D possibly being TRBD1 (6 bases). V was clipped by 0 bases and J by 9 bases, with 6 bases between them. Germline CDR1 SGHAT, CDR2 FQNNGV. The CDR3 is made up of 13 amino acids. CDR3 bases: TGTGCCAGCAGCTTAGACAGGGGTTCACCCCTCCACTTT. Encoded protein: CASSLDRGSPLHF.

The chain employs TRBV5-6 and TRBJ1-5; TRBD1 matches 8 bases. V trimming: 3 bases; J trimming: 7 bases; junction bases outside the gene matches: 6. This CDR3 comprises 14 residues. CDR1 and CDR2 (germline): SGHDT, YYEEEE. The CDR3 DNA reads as TGTGCCAGCAGCTCAAGGACAGGGAGGCAGCCCCAGCATTTT. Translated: CASSSRTGRQPQHF.

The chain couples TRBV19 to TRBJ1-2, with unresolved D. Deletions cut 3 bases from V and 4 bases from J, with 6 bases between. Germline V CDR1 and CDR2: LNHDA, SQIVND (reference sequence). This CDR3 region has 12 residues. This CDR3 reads CASSMVSYGYTF. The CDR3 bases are TGTGCCAGTAGTATGGTCAGCTATGGCTACACCTTC.

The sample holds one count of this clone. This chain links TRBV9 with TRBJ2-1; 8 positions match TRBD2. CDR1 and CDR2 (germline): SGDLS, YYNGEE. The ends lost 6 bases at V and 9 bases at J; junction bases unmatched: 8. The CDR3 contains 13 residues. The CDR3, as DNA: TGTGCCAGCAATCGGCGGGGGGAGGTTGAGCAGTTCTTC. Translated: CASNRRGEVEQFF.

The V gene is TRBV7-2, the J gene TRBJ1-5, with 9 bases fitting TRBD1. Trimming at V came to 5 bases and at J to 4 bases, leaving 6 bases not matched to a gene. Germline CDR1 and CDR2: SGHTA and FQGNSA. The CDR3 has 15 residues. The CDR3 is CASSPQGALNQPQHF. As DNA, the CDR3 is TGTGCCAGCAGCCCACAGGGGGCATTGAATCAGCCCCAGCATTTT.